Shown below are 24 T cell receptor beta chains from a single sample sequenced in a study of cytotoxic CD8 clonotypes in ibrutinib-treated CLL. TCRdb's table, derived via immunoSEQ multiplex PCR, lists solely in-frame clones and lacks some. The sample yields over 130,000 clones, approximately 80% seen once. Sample: PBMCs, taken after 36 months of ibrutinib treatment. The receptors here all came from a human donor with chronic lymphocytic leukemia.

The DNA of the CDR3 is TGTGCCAGCAGACGGACAGGGGATTCTGGCTACACCTTC. Protein: CASRRTGDSGYTF. The chain employs TRBV6-6 and TRBJ1-2, with TRBD1 matching 9 bases. The CDR3 is 13 residues long. Trimming took 6 bases from V and 7 from J; bases not matched to a gene: 6. The V gene's germline CDR1 is MNHNY and CDR2 SVGAGI (reference sequence).

A single count supports this clone. This chain joins TRBV27 and TRBJ1-2; the D is unclear. The CDR3 extends over 15 amino acids. The V end lost 2 bases, the J end lost 8 bases, and 18 bases lay between the germline ends. Germline loops: CDR1 MNHEY, CDR2 SMNVEV (reference sequence). The CDR3 DNA reads as TGTGCCAGCAGTTTAGGTACCTCGGGGATTCACGGCTACACCTTC. Its protein product is CASSLGTSGIHGYTF.

V is TRBV5-1 and J is TRBJ1-1; D is unresolved. Deletions cut 0 bases from V and 4 bases from J, with 13 bases between. Germline V lookup: CDR1 SGHRS, CDR2 YFSETQ. The CDR3 sequence is 15 residues long. The DNA for the CDR3 is TGCGCCAGCAGCTTGGTCTTAGGGTTTGGCACTGAAGCTTTCTTT. It encodes CASSLVLGFGTEAFF.

J is TRBJ2-7 and V is TRBV11-2; D may be TRBD1 or TRBD2 (5 bases each). Germline assignment: CDR1 SGHAT and CDR2 FQNNGV. Trimming took off 4 bases at V and 1 base at J, with 14 bases between the two ends. This CDR3 is 15 amino acids long. The DNA of the CDR3 is TGTGCCAGCAGCTCGGACCGGGACGGATCCTACGAGCAGTACTTC. This codes for CASSSDRDGSYEQYF.

This clone came up many times. The V call is TRBV4-2, the J call TRBJ1-2; 8 bases fit TRBD1. CDR1 LGHNA and CDR2 YNFKEQ come from the germline V gene. The V gene end was trimmed by 4 bases and the J gene end by 8 bases; junction bases not matched to a gene: 12. The CDR3 sequence is 15 residues long. CDR3 in DNA: TGTGCCAGCAGCCGCGGAACTCAGGGGGCAGGCGGCTACACCTTC. Translating gives CASSRGTQGAGGYTF.

This clone was observed many times. The chain carries TRBV2 and TRBJ1-1, with D uncertain. This CDR3 is built from 14 residues. The germline gives CDR1 SNHLY, CDR2 FYNNEI. Trimming left V 7 bases short and J 3 bases short, with 15 bases between. CDR3 in amino acids: CASNLELGYTEAFF. In DNA, the CDR3 is TGTGCCAGCAACTTAGAGCTGGGGTACACTGAAGCTTTCTTT.

This clone was seen once. V gene TRBV7-6 combines with J gene TRBJ2-7, with D possibly matching TRBD1 (5 bases). This CDR3 has 15 amino acids. V lost 1 base to trimming and J lost 7 bases, with 17 bases between them. The germline V gene has CDR1 SGHVS and CDR2 FNYEAQ. The CDR3 region has the DNA TGTGCCAGCAGCTTAGGTTCAGAAGGGGCAAGGGAGCAGTACTTC. It codes for CASSLGSEGAREQYF.

The chain uses TRBV19 and TRBJ2-1; D gene uncertain. Trimming stripped 6 bases from V and 0 bases from J, with 6 bases between. Per germline, CDR1 LNHDA and CDR2 SQIVND (reference sequence). This CDR3 has 13 amino acids. DNA of the CDR3: TGTGCCAGTAGCTATGTCTCCTACAATGAGCAGTTCTTC. Amino acid sequence: CASSYVSYNEQFF.

The chain couples TRBV7-8 to TRBJ2-1; TRBD2 agrees at 9 bases. This CDR3 comprises 18 residues. Looked up from germline, CDR1 is SGHVS and CDR2 is FQNEAQ. Unmatched junction bases numbered 12, after V lost 5 bases and J lost 1 base. Written as DNA, the CDR3 is TGTGCCAGCAGCCCCGAGCGGCGGGGGGGCGGTTCCTACAATGAGCAGTTCTTC. Its protein product is CASSPERRGGGSYNEQFF. The complete variable domain, with remaining parts taken from reference TRBV7-8 and TRBJ2-1, reads GAGVSQSPRYKVAKRGQDVALRCDPISGHVSLFWYQQALGQGPEFLTYFQNEAQLDKSGLPSDRFFAERPEGSVSTLKIQRTQQEDSAVYLCASSPERRGGGSYNEQFFGPGTRLTVL.

V gene TRBV18 combines with J gene TRBJ1-4; the D is unclear. Trimming shortened V by 0 bases and J by 7 bases, and 12 bases separated the two germline ends. This CDR3 spans 15 amino acids. CDR1 and CDR2 (germline): KGHSH, LQKENI. The CDR3: CASSPPGLKGEKLFF. CDR3 sequence (DNA): TGTGCCAGCTCACCACCCGGACTCAAGGGTGAAAAACTGTTTTTT.

V is TRBV5-6 and J is TRBJ2-7, with 9 bases fitting TRBD1. V lost 0 bases to trimming and J lost 2 bases; unmatched junction nucleotides: 0. Germline V gene sequence: CDR1 SGHDT, CDR2 YYEEEE. The CDR3 is 14 amino acids. The CDR3 protein is CASSLGQGAYEQYF. CDR3 nucleotides: TGTGCCAGCAGCTTGGGACAGGGGGCCTACGAGCAGTACTTC.

This clone has just a few counts. J is TRBJ1-4 and V is TRBV10-3; D gene unclear. This CDR3 has 11 amino acids. Trimming took 11 bases from V and 16 from J, leaving 20 bases between them. The germline gives CDR1 ENHRY, CDR2 SYGVKD. The CDR3 is CAASPTRSRFF. CDR3 coding DNA: TGTGCCGCATCGCCTACTCGATCACGGTTTTTT.

This rearrangement joins TRBV6-1 to TRBJ2-1; 7 nucleotides align to TRBD2. This CDR3 is built from 18 residues. CDR1 and CDR2 (germline): MNHNS, SASEGT. Trimming took 0 bases from V and 7 from J; bases not matched to a gene: 15. CDR3 sequence: CASSEAWGGAGLGNEQFF. The CDR3 bases are TGTGCCAGCAGTGAAGCTTGGGGGGGTGCAGGGTTGGGGAATGAGCAGTTCTTC.

This chain uses TRBV5-1 with TRBJ2-2; TRBD2 is a possible D gene (5 bases). Trimming stripped 0 bases from V and 5 bases from J, with 23 bases between. Germline V gene sequence: CDR1 SGHRS, CDR2 YFSETQ. The CDR3 length is 19 residues. CDR3 sequence reads: CASSLALSAVGVGTGELFF. The CDR3 DNA is TGCGCCAGCAGCTTGGCTCTTAGCGCTGTTGGGGTAGGGACCGGGGAGCTGTTTTTT.

The rearrangement joins TRBV11-3 to TRBJ2-1; TRBD2 aligns across 8 bases. Germline CDR1 and CDR2: SGHNT and YENEEA. This CDR3 has 15 residues. Germline trimming cut 4 bases from V and 7 bases from J; bases unmatched to any gene: 9. CDR3 bases: TGTGCCAGCAGCTGGGACGGGGGGGCCGGTAATGAGCAGTTCTTC. Amino acid sequence: CASSWDGGAGNEQFF.

CDR3 coding DNA: TGCAGCGTTGAATTGTTGGACCTCTATGGCGAGCAGTACTTC. Residues: CSVELLDLYGEQYF. The V and J genes are TRBV29-1 and TRBJ2-7; D is uncertain. Per germline, CDR1 SQVTM and CDR2 ANQGSEA. V lost 2 bases, J lost 6 bases, and 17 bases lay in between. This CDR3 contains 14 residues.

The J gene is TRBJ1-4, the V gene TRBV2; D not resolved. With 1 base removed from V and 0 bases from J, the gap between germline ends came to 9 bases. This CDR3 region has 16 residues. CDR1 SNHLY and CDR2 FYNNEI come from the germline V gene. For the CDR3, the DNA is TGTGCCAGCAGTGAAGGGCAGGAAGCAACTAATGAAAAACTGTTTTTT. Translation: CASSEGQEATNEKLFF. Full variable domain (remainder filled in from reference TRBV2 and TRBJ1-4): EPEVTQTPSHQVTQMGQEVILRCVPISNHLYFYWYRQILGQKVEFLVSFYNNEISEKSEIFDDQFSVERPDGSNFTLKIRSTKLEDSAMYFCASSEGQEATNEKLFFGSGTQLSVL.

The chain is built from TRBV11-2 and TRBJ2-7; the D is unclear. The ends were cut back, 2 bases at V and 2 bases at J, with 13 bases in the middle. The CDR3 consists of 15 residues. CDR1 is SGHAT, CDR2 FQNNGV, per germline. The CDR3 DNA follows: TGTGCCAGCAGCTTAATACCGGCGGAGACCTACGAGCAGTACTTC. Its protein product is CASSLIPAETYEQYF.

This clone was detected a few times. CDR3 amino acids: CASSYSGLGRTEAFF. DNA for the CDR3: TGTGCCAGCAGTTACTCAGGCCTCGGGAGGACTGAAGCTTTCTTT. V and J are TRBV6-5 and TRBJ1-1; D gene unclear. Germline V gives CDR1 MNHEY, CDR2 SVGAGI. The CDR3 sequence is 15 residues long. V lost 0 bases and J 5 bases, leaving 13 bases between the germline ends.

The sample holds one count of this clone. V usage is TRBV5-4 and J usage is TRBJ2-7; tentative D call: TRBD1 (6 bases). CDR3 length equals 13 residues. Per germline, CDR1 SGHNT and CDR2 YYREEE (reference sequence). V lost 4 bases, J lost 4 bases, and 12 bases lay in between. The CDR3 DNA reads as TGTGCCAGCAGCATAGAGGACAGTTACGAGCAGTACTTC. It encodes CASSIEDSYEQYF. Variable domain in full (rest from reference TRBV5-4 and TRBJ2-7): ETGVTQSPTHLIKTRGQQVTLRCSSQSGHNTVSWYQQALGQGPQFIFQYYREEENGRGNFPPRFSGLQFPNYSSELNVNALELDDSALYLCASSIEDSYEQYFGPGTRLTVT.

Only a few counts were recorded for this clone. V gene TRBV30 combines with J gene TRBJ2-3, with D perhaps matching TRBD2 (6 bases). V was shortened by 3 bases and J by 3 bases, with 10 bases between the two germline ends. There are 13 residues in the CDR3. Germline V gene data show CDR1 as GTSNPN and CDR2 as SVGIG (reference sequence). CDR3 sequence: CAWRGSGTDTQYF. The CDR3 DNA is TGTGCCTGGAGAGGTAGCGGAACAGATACGCAGTATTTT.

The CDR3 DNA follows: TGTGCCAGCAGGGGGACAGGACTCTATGGCTACACCTTC. Translating it yields CASRGTGLYGYTF. V usage is TRBV2 and J usage is TRBJ1-2; TRBD1 agrees at 8 bases. The J segment lost 4 bases and the V segment lost 6 bases, leaving 4 bases of the junction unmatched. CDR1 and CDR2 (germline): SNHLY, FYNNEI. This CDR3 has 13 residues.

This rearrangement joins TRBV7-9 to TRBJ2-7; TRBD1 matches at 7 bases. This CDR3 is 16 amino acids long. Germline trimming cut 1 base from V and 2 bases from J; bases unmatched to any gene: 8. From germline, CDR1 is SEHNR and CDR2 FQNEAQ (reference sequence). This CDR3 reads CASSLGPWDSPYEQYF. CDR3 nucleotides: TGTGCCAGCAGCTTAGGTCCCTGGGACAGCCCCTACGAGCAGTACTTC.

The chain couples TRBV25-1 to TRBJ2-5; D is undetermined. This CDR3 contains 16 residues. Per germline, CDR1 MGHDK and CDR2 SYGVNS. V lost 1 base and J lost 5, with 17 bases in between. CDR3 sequence: CASSELVLLGPETQYF. The CDR3 region has the DNA TGTGCCAGCAGTGAATTAGTCCTGTTGGGCCCCGAGACCCAGTACTTC.